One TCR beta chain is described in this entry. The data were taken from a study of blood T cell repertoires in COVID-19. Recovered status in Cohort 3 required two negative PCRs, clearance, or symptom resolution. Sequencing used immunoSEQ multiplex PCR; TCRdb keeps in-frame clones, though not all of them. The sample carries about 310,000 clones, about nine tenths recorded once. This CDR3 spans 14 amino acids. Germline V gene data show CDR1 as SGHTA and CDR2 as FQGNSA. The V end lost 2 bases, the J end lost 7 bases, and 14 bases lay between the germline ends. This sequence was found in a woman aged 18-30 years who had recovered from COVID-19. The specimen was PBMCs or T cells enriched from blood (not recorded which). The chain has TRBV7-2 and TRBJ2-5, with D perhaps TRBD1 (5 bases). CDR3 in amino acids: CASSLIRRDGTQYF. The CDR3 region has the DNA TGTGCCAGCAGCTTAATACGCAGGGATGGGACCCAGTACTTC.